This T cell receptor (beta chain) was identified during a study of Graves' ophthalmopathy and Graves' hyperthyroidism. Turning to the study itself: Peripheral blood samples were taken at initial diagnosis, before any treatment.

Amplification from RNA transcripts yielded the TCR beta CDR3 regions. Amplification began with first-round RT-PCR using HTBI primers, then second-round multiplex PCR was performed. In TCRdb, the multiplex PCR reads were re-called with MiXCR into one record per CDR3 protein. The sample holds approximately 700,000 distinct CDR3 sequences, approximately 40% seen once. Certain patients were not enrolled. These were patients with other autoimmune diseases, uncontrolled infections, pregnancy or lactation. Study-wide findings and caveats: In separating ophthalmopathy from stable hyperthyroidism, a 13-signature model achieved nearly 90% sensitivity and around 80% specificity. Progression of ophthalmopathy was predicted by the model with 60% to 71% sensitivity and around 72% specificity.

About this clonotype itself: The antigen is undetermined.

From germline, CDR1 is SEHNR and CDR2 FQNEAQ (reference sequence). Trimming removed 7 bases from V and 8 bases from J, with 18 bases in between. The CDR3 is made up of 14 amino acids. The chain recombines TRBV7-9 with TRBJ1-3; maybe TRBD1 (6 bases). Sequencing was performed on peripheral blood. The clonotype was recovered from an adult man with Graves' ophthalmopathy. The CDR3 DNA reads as TGTGCCAGCACCTCAACCCAGGGGATGGACACCATATATTTT. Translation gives CASTSTQGMDTIYF. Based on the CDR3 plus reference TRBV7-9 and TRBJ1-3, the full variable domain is DTGVSQNPRHKITKRGQNVTFRCDPISEHNRLYWYRQTLGQGPEFLTYFQNEAQLEKSRLLSDRFSAERPKGSFSTLEIQRTEQGDSAMYLCASTSTQGMDTIYFGEGSWLTVV.